The 2 T cell receptor beta chains in this list originate from one sample, sequenced in a study of blood T cell repertoires in COVID-19. Repertoires were generated with immunoSEQ multiplex PCR, while TCRdb's copy carries only in-frame clones and drops some. The table has approximately 150,000 clones, 65% to 85% seen once. Sequenced: peripheral blood. These receptors were collected from a woman older than 75 with acute or convalescent COVID-19.

This clone was seen a single time. The J gene is TRBJ1-6, the V gene TRBV13; 8 nucleotides align to TRBD1. Trimming cost V 5 bases and J 6 bases; bases outside gene matches: 6. Germline V gives CDR1 PRHDT, CDR2 FYEKMQ (reference sequence). The CDR3 spans 15 residues. The CDR3 DNA follows: TGTGCCAGCAGCATCCACAGGGGGGCTAATTCACCCCTCCACTTT. This translates into CASSIHRGANSPLHF.

The chain joins TRBV3-1 (or the pseudogene TRBV3-2) to TRBJ2-2, with 8 nucleotides matching TRBD1. Germline values: CDR1 LGHDT, CDR2 YNNKEL (reference sequence). The V gene end was trimmed by 1 base and the J gene end by 7 bases; junction bases not matched to a gene: 2. The CDR3 runs to 14 residues. The CDR3 protein is CASSQGTGFGELFF. The CDR3 nucleotides are TGTGCCAGCAGCCAAGGGACAGGGTTCGGGGAGCTGTTTTTT.